This entry lists 8 T cell receptor beta chains sequenced from one sample in a study of blood T cells in healthy people across ages. Primers used in a second PCR of roughly 6 to 12 cycles were a sample-barcoded 5' primer and a J-beta primer mix. TCRdb re-analysed the 5' RACE reads in MiXCR, keeping a single row per CDR3 protein. The sample has about a million distinct CDR3 sequences, roughly 52% seen once. Sequenced sample: blood. The receptors were gathered from a man under 40 in good health.

The rearrangement links TRBV4-3 to TRBJ1-1; TRBD1 might be the D (5 bases). CDR1 and CDR2 from the germline V gene are LGHNA and YSLEER. The CDR3 contains 16 residues. Trimming removed 3 bases from V and 1 base from J, with 15 bases in between. The CDR3 sequence is CASSHAGGVANTEAFF. In nucleotides, the CDR3 is TGCGCCAGCAGCCACGCTGGGGGGGTAGCGAACACTGAAGCTTTCTTT.

The rearrangement links TRBV7-2 to TRBJ2-1; TRBD2 matches at 15 bases. CDR3 size: 19 residues. Germline assignment: CDR1 SGHTA and CDR2 FQGNSA. Germline trimming cut 2 bases from V and 0 bases from J; bases unmatched to any gene: 5. The CDR3 coding sequence is TGTGCCAGCAGCTTACCCGGGACTAGCGGGGGGAGCTCCTACAATGAGCAGTTCTTC. Its translation: CASSLPGTSGGSSYNEQFF.

This clonotype was counted many times. The gene calls are TRBV5-1 and TRBJ2-3; tentative D call: TRBD1 (5 bases). The CDR3 has 16 amino acids. V lost 4 bases to trimming and J lost 0 bases, with 15 bases between them. In germline, CDR1 is SGHRS, CDR2 YFSETQ. The CDR3 region is CASSTDSYFSTDTQYF. The CDR3 DNA sequence: TGCGCCAGCAGCACCGACAGCTACTTTAGCACAGATACGCAGTATTTT.

This rearrangement joins TRBV7-2 to TRBJ2-5; no clear D gene. Trimming stripped 3 bases from V and 4 bases from J, with 12 bases between. CDR1 and CDR2 from the germline V gene are SGHTA and FQGNSA. CDR3 length equals 14 residues. CDR3 nucleotides: TGTGCCAGCAGCTTTCTCAGTACGGTAGAGACCCAGTACTTC. Translation gives CASSFLSTVETQYF. The variable domain in full, completed from reference TRBV7-2 and TRBJ2-5, reads GAGVSQSPSNKVTEKGKDVELRCDPISGHTALYWYRQSLGQGLEFLIYFQGNSAPDKSGLPSDRFSAERTGGSVSTLTIQRTQQEDSAVYLCASSFLSTVETQYFGPGTRLLVL.

This clonotype has just a few counts. The genes are TRBV7-2 and TRBJ1-1; no reliable D call. Germline values: CDR1 SGHTA, CDR2 FQGNSA. The CDR3 is 13 amino acids. The germline V and J ends were trimmed by 4 bases and 3 bases, with 9 bases remaining between them. The CDR3 spells CASSSPPYTEAFF. CDR3 DNA sequence: TGTGCCAGCAGCTCCCCTCCCTACACTGAAGCTTTCTTT.

The chain links TRBV12-5 to TRBJ1-2; no definite D call. Per germline, CDR1 LGHNT and CDR2 FRNRAP. Trimming took off 10 bases at V and 4 bases at J, with 13 bases between the two ends. This CDR3 region has 12 residues. CDR3: CATSKGIYGYTF. In DNA, the CDR3 is TGTGCTACCTCGAAAGGGATCTATGGCTACACCTTC.

The chain couples TRBV5-1 to TRBJ2-3; 7 bases fit TRBD2. Trimming at V came to 3 bases and at J to 1 base, leaving 5 bases not matched to a gene. The CDR3 covers 15 residues. Per the germline V gene, CDR1 is SGHRS and CDR2 is YFSETQ. CDR3 protein: CASSYAGDGTDTQYF. The CDR3 nucleotides read TGCGCCAGCAGCTACGCGGGAGACGGCACAGATACGCAGTATTTT.

This sequence joins TRBV7-2 and TRBJ2-5, with 13 bases fitting TRBD2. Germline V gene data show CDR1 as SGHTA and CDR2 as FQGNSA. V trimming: 5 bases; J trimming: 3 bases; junction bases outside the gene matches: 12. The CDR3 extends over 18 amino acids. In DNA form, the CDR3 reads TGTGCCAGCAGCCCAAGGACTAGCGGGGGCCACCTTAAAGAGACCCAGTACTTC. As protein: CASSPRTSGGHLKETQYF. The full variable domain, completed using reference TRBV7-2 and TRBJ2-5, is GAGVSQSPSNKVTEKGKDVELRCDPISGHTALYWYRQSLGQGLEFLIYFQGNSAPDKSGLPSDRFSAERTGGSVSTLTIQRTQQEDSAVYLCASSPRTSGGHLKETQYFGPGTRLLVL.